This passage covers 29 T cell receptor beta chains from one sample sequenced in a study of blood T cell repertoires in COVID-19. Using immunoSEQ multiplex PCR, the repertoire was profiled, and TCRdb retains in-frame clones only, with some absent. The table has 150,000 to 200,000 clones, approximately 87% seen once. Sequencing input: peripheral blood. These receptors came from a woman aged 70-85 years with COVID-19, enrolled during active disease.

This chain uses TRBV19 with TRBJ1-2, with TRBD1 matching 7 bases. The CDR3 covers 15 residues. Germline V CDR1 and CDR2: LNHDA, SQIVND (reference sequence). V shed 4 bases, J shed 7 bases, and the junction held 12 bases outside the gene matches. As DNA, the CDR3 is TGTGCCAGTAGTACCCAAAAACAGGGGCGAGGTGGCTACACCTTC. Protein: CASSTQKQGRGGYTF. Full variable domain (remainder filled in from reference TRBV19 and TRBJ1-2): DGGITQSPKYLFRKEGQNVTLSCEQNLNHDAMYWYRQDPGQGLRLIYYSQIVNDFQKGDIAEGYSVSREKKESFPLTVTSAQKNPTAFYLCASSTQKQGRGGYTFGSGTRLTVV.

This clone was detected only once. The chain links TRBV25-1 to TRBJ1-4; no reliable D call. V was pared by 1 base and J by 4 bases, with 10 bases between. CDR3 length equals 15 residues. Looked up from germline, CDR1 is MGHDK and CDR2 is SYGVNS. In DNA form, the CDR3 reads TGTGCCAGCAGTGAATTAGGTAGCCGTAATGAAAAACTGTTTTTT. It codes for CASSELGSRNEKLFF. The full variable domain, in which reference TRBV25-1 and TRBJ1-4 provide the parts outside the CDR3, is EADIYQTPRYLVIGTGKKITLECSQTMGHDKMYWYQQDPGMELHLIHYSYGVNSTEKGDLSSESTVSRIRTEHFPLTLESARPSHTSQYLCASSELGSRNEKLFFGSGTQLSVL.

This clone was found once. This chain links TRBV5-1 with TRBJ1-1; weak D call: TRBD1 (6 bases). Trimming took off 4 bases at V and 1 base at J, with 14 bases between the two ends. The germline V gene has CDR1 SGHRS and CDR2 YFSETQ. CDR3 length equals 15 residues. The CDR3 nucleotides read TGCGCCAGCAGCCCCTTTACAGGGCAGAACACTGAAGCTTTCTTT. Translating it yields CASSPFTGQNTEAFF. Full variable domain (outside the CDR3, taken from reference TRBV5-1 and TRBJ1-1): KAGVTQTPRYLIKTRGQQVTLSCSPISGHRSVSWYQQTPGQGLQFLFEYFSETQRNKGNFPGRFSGRQFSNSRSEMNVSTLELGDSALYLCASSPFTGQNTEAFFGQGTRLTVV.

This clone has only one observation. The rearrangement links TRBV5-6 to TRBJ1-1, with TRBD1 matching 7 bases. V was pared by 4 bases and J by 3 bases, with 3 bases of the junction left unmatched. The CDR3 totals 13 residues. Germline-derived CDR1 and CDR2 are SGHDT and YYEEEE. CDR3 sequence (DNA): TGTGCCAGCAGCAGACAGGGACACACTGAAGCTTTCTTT. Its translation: CASSRQGHTEAFF.

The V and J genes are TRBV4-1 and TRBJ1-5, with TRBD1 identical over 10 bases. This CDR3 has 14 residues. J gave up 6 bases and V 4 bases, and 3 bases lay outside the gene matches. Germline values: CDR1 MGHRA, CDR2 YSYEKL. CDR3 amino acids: CASSPRTGGQPQHF. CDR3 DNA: TGCGCCAGCAGCCCACGGACAGGGGGTCAGCCCCAGCATTTT.

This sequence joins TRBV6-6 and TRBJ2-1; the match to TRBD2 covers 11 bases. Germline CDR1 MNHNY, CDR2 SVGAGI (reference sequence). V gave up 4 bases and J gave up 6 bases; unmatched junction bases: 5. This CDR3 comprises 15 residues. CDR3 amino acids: CASSSPGTSGNEQFF. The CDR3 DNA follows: TGTGCCAGCAGTTCCCCCGGGACTAGCGGCAATGAGCAGTTCTTC.

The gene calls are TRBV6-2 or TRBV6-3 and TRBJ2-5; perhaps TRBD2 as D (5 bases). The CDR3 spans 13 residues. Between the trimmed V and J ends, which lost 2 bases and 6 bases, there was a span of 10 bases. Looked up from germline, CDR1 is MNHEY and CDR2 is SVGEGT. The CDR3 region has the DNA TGTGCCAGCAGTTACGCGGGTCTGAAGACCCAGTACTTC. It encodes CASSYAGLKTQYF.

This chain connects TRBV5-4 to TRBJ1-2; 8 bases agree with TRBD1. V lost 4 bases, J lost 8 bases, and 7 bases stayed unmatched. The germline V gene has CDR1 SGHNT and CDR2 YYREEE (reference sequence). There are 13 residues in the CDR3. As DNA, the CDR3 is TGTGCCAGCAGCCCACGGACAGGGTACGGCTACACCTTC. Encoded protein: CASSPRTGYGYTF.

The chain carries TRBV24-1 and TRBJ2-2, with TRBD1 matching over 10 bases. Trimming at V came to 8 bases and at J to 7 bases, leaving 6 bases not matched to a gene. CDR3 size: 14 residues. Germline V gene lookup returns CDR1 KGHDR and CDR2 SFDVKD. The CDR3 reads CATMTTGGIGELFF. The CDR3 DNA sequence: TGTGCCACCATGACGACAGGGGGCATCGGGGAGCTGTTTTTT.

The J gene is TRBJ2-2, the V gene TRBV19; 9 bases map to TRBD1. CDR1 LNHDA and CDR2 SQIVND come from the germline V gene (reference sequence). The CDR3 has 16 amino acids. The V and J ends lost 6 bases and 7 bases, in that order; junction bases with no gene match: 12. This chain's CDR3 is CASSPLGQGVNGELFF. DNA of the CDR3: TGTGCCAGTAGCCCTTTGGGACAGGGAGTGAACGGGGAGCTGTTTTTT.

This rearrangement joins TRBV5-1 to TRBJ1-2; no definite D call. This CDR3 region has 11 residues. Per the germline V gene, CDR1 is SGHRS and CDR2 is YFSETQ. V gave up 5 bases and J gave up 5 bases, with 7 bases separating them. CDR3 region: CASREGYGYTF. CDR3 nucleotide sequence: TGCGCCAGCAGAGAGGGATATGGCTACACCTTC.

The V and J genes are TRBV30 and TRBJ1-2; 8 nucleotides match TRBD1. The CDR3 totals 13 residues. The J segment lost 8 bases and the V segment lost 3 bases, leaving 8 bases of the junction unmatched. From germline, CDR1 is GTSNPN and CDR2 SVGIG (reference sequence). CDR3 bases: TGTGCCTGGAGCGCGGACAGGGTGGGCGGCTACACCTTC. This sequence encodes CAWSADRVGGYTF.

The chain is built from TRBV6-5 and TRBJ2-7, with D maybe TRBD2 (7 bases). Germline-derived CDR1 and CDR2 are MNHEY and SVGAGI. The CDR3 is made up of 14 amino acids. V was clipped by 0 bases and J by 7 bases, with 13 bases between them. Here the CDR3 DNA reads TGTGCCAGCAGTTACTCGGGAGGGGGTCGGGAGCAGTACTTC. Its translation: CASSYSGGGREQYF.

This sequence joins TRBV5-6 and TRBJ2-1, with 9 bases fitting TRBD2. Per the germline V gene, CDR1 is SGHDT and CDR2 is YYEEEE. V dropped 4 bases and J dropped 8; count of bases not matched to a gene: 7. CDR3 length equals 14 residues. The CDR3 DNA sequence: TGTGCCAGCAGCAATATACTAGCGGGCTATGAGCAGTTCTTC. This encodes CASSNILAGYEQFF.

CDR3 bases: TGTGCCAGCAGCGAGGGTCTTGGGAATCAGCCCCAGCATTTT. The encoded protein is CASSEGLGNQPQHF. The rearrangement links TRBV5-8 to TRBJ1-5; D is uncertain. Per the germline V gene, CDR1 is SGHTS and CDR2 is YDEGEE. Trimming took 4 bases from V and 4 from J, leaving 12 bases between them. The CDR3 is made up of 14 amino acids.

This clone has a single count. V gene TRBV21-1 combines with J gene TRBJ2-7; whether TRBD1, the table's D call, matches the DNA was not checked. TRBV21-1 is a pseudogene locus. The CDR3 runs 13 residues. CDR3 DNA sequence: TGTGCCAGACTCAATGACAGGGCGTACGAGCAGTACTTC. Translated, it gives CARLNDRAYEQYF.

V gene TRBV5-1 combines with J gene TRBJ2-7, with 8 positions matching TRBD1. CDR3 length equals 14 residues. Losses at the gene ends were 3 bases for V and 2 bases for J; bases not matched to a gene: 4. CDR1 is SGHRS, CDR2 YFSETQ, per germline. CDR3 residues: CASSSGQGPYEQYF. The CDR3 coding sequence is TGCGCCAGCAGCTCCGGACAGGGCCCCTACGAGCAGTACTTC.

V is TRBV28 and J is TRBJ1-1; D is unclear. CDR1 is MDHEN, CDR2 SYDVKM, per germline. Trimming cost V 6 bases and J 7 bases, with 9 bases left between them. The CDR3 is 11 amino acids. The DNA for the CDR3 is TGTGCCAGCAGGCTGGTCGGTGAAGCTTTCTTT. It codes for CASRLVGEAFF.

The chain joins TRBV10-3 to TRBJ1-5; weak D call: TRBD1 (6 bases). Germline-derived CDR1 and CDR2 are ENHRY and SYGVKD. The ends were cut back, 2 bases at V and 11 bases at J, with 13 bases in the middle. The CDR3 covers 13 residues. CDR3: CAISERQELAQHF. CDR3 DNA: TGTGCCATCAGTGAGCGACAGGAGCTGGCCCAGCATTTT.

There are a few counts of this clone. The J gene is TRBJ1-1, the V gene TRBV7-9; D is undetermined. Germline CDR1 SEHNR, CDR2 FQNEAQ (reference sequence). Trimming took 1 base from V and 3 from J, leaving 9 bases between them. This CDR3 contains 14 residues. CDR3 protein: CASSLGGDYTEAFF. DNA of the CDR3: TGTGCCAGCAGCTTAGGGGGAGATTACACTGAAGCTTTCTTT.

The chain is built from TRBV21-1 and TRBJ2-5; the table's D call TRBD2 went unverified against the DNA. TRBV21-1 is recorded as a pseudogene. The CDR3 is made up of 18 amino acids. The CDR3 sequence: CASTPVVAGGPYQETQYF. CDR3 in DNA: TGTGCCAGCACCCCGGTTGTAGCGGGAGGCCCATACCAAGAGACCCAGTACTTC.

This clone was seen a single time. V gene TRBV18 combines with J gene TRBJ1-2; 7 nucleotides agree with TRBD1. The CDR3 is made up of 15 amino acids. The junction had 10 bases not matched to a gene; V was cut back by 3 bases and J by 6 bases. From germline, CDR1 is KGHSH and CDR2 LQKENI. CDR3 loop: CASSPVRQGTNGYTF. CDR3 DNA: TGTGCCAGCTCACCCGTTAGACAGGGCACAAATGGCTACACCTTC.

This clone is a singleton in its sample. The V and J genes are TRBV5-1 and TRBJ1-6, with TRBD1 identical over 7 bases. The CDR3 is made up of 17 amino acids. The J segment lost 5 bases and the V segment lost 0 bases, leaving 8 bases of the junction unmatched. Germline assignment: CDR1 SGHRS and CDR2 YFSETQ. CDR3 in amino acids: CASSLDGVRGDNSPLHF. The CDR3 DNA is TGCGCCAGCAGCTTGGACGGCGTCAGGGGGGATAATTCACCCCTCCACTTT.

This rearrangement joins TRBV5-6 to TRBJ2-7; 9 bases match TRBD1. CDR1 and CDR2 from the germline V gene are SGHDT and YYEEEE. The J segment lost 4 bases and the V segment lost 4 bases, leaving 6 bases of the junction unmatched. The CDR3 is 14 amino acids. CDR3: CASSAGTGIYEQYF. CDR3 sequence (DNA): TGTGCCAGCAGCGCCGGGACAGGGATTTACGAGCAGTACTTC.

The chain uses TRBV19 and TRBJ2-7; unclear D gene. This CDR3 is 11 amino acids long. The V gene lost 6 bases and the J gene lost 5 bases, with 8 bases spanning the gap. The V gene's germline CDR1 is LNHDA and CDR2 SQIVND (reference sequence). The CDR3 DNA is TGTGCCAGTAGCCTCGCGAACGAGCAGTACTTC. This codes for CASSLANEQYF. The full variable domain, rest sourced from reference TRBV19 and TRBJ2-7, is DGGITQSPKYLFRKEGQNVTLSCEQNLNHDAMYWYRQDPGQGLRLIYYSQIVNDFQKGDIAEGYSVSREKKESFPLTVTSAQKNPTAFYLCASSLANEQYFGPGTRLTVT.

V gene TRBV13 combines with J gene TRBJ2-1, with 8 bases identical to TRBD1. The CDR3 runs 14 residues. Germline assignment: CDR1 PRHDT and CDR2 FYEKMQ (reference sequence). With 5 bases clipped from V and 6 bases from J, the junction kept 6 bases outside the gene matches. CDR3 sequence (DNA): TGTGCCAGCAGCCGAAACAGGGGGGTCAATGAGCAGTTCTTC. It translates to CASSRNRGVNEQFF. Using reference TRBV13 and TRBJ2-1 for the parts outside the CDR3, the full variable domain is AAGVIQSPRHLIKEKRETATLKCYPIPRHDTVYWYQQGPGQDPQFLISFYEKMQSDKGSIPDRFSAQQFSDYHSELNMSSLELGDSALYFCASSRNRGVNEQFFGPGTRLTVL.

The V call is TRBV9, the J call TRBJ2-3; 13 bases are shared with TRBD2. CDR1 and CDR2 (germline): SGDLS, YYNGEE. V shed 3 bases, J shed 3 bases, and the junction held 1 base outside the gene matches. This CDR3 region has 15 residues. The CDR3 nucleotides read TGTGCCAGCAGCGAACTAGCGGGAGGGACAGATACGCAGTATTTT. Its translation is CASSELAGGTDTQYF.

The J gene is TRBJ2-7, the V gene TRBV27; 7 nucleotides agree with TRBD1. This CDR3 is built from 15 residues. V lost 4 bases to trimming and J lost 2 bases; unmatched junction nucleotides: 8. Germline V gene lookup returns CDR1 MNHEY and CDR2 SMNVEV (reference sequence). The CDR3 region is CASSSWTGGTYEQYF. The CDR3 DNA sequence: TGTGCCAGCAGTTCTTGGACAGGAGGCACCTACGAGCAGTACTTC.

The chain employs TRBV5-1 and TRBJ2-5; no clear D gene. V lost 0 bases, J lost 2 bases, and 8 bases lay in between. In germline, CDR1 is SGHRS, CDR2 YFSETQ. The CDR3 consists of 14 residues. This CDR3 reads CASSLGSRQETQYF. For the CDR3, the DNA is TGCGCCAGCAGCTTGGGGTCCAGGCAAGAGACCCAGTACTTC. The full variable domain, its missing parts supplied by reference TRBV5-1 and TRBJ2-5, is KAGVTQTPRYLIKTRGQQVTLSCSPISGHRSVSWYQQTPGQGLQFLFEYFSETQRNKGNFPGRFSGRQFSNSRSEMNVSTLELGDSALYLCASSLGSRQETQYFGPGTRLLVL.